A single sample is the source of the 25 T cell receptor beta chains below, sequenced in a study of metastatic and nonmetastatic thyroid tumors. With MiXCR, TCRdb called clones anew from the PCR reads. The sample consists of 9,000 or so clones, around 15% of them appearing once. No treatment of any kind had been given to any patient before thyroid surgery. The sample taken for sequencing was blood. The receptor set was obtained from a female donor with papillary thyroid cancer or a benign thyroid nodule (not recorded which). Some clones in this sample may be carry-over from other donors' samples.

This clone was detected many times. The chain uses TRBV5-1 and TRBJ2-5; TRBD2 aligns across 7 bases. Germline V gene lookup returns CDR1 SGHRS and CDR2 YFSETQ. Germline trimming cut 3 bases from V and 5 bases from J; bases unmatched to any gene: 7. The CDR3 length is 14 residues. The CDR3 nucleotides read TGCGCCAGCAGCTCTCGGACTAGTTCGGAGACCCAGTACTTC. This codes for CASSSRTSSETQYF.

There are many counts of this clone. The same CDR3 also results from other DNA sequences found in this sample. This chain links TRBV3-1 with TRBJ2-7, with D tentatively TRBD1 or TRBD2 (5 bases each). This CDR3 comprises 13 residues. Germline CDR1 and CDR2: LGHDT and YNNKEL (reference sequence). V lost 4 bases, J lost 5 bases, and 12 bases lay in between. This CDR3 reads CASSLLRGDEQYF. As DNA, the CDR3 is TGTGCCAGCAGCCTATTAAGAGGGGACGAGCAGTACTTC.

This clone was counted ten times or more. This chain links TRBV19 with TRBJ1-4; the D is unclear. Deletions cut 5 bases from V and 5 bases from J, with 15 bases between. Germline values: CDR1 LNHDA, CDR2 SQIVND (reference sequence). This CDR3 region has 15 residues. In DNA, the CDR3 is TGTGCCAGTAGTCCTCGGGGTAGTCGGAATGAAAAACTGTTTTTT. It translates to CASSPRGSRNEKLFF. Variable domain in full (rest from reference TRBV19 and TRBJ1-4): DGGITQSPKYLFRKEGQNVTLSCEQNLNHDAMYWYRQDPGQGLRLIYYSQIVNDFQKGDIAEGYSVSREKKESFPLTVTSAQKNPTAFYLCASSPRGSRNEKLFFGSGTQLSVL.

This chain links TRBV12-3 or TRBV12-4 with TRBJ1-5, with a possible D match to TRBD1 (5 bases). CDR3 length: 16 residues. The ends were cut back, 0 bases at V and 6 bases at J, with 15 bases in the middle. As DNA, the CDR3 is TGTGCCAGCAGTTTAGCGTTCTGGCAGGGTTCTCAGCCCCAGCATTTT. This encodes CASSLAFWQGSQPQHF.

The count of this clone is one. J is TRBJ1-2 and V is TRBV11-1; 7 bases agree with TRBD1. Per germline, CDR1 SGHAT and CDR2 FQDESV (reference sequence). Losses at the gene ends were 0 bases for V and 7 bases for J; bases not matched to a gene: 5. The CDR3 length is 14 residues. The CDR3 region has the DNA TGTGCCAGCAGCTTAGCCCCGACAGGGATTGGCTACACCTTC. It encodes CASSLAPTGIGYTF.

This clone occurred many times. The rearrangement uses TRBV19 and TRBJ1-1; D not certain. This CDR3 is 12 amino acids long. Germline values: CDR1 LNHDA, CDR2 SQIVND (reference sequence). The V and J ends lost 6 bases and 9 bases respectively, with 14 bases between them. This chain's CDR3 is CASSEGLGQAFF. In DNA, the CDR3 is TGTGCCAGTAGCGAGGGCTTGGGCCAAGCTTTCTTT.

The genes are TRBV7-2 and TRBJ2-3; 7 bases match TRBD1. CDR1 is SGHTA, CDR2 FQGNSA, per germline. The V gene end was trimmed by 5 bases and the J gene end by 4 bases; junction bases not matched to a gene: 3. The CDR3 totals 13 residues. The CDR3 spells CASSRQGADTQYF. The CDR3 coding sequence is TGTGCCAGCAGCCGGCAGGGGGCAGATACGCAGTATTTT. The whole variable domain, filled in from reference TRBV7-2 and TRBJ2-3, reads GAGVSQSPSNKVTEKGKDVELRCDPISGHTALYWYRQSLGQGLEFLIYFQGNSAPDKSGLPSDRFSAERTGGSVSTLTIQRTQQEDSAVYLCASSRQGADTQYFGPGTRLTVL.

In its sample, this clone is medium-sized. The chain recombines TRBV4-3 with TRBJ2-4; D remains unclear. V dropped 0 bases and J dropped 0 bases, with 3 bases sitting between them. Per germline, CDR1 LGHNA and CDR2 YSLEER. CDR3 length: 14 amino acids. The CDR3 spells CASSQDLAKNIQYF. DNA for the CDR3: TGCGCCAGCAGCCAAGACTTAGCCAAAAACATTCAGTACTTC.

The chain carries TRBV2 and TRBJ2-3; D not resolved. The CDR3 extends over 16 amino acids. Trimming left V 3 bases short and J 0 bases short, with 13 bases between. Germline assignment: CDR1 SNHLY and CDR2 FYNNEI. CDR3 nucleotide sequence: TGTGCCAGCAGTGACGTTAGCTCCACTAGCACAGATACGCAGTATTTT. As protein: CASSDVSSTSTDTQYF.

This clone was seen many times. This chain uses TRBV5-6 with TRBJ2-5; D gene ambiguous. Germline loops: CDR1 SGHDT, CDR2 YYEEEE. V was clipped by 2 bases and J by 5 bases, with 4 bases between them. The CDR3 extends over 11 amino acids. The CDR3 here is CASSFFETQYF. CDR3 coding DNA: TGTGCCAGCAGCTTCTTCGAGACCCAGTACTTC.

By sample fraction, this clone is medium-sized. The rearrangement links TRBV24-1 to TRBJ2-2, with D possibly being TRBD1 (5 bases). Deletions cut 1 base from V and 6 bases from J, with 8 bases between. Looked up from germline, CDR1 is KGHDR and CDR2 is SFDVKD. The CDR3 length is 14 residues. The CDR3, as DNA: TGTGCCACCAGTGATTTCAGGGAACCCGGGGAGCTGTTTTTT. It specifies CATSDFREPGELFF.

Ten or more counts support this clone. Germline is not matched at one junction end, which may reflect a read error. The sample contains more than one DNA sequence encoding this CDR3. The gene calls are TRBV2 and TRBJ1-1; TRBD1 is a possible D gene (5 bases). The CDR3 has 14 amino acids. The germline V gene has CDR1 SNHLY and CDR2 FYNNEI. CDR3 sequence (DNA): TGTGCCAGCAGTGAATGGGGGGTGGACACTGAAGCCTTCTTT. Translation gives CASSEWGVDTEAFF.

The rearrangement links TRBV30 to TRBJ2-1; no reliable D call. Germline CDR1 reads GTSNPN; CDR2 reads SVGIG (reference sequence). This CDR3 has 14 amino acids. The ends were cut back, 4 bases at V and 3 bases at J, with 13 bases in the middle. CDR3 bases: TGTGCCTGGAAGGGTAGGCTGGACTACAATGAGCAGTTCTTC. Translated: CAWKGRLDYNEQFF.

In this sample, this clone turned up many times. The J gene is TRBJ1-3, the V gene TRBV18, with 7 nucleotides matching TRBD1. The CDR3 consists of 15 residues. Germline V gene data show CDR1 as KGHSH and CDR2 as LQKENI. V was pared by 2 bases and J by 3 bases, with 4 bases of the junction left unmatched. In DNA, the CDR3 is TGTGCCAGCTCACCAGGGGACAGAGGTGGAAACACCATATATTTT. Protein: CASSPGDRGGNTIYF.

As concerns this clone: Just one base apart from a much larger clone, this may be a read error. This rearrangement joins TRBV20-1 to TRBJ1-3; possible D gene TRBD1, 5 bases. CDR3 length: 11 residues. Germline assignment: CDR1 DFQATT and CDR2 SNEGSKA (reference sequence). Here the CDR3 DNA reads TGCGGGGGAAATTTAAGAAACACCACATATTTT. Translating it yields CGGNLRNTTYF.

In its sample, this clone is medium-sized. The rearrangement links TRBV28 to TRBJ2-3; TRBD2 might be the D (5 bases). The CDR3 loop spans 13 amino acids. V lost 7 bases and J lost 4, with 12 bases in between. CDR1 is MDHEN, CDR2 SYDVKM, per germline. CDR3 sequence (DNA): TGTGCCAGCACCCCGGGGTGGGCAGATACGCAGTATTTT. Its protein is CASTPGWADTQYF. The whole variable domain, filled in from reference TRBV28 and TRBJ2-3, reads DVKVTQSSRYLVKRTGEKVFLECVQDMDHENMFWYRQDPGLGLRLIYFSYDVKMKEKGDIPEGYSVSREKKERFSLILESASTNQTSMYLCASTPGWADTQYFGPGTRLTVL.

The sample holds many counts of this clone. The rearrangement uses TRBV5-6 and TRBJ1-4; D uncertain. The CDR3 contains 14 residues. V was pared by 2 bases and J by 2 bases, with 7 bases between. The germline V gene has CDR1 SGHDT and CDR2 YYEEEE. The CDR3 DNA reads TGTGCCAGCAGCTTTGGTGGGACTAATGAAAAACTGTTTTTT. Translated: CASSFGGTNEKLFF.

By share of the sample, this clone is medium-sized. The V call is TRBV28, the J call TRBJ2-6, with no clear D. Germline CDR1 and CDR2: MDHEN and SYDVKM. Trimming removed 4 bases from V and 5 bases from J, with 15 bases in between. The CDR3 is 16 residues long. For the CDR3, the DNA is TGTGCCAGCAGTTCTGTAGGGCTCTATAGGGCCAACGTCCTGACTTTC. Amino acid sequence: CASSSVGLYRANVLTF.

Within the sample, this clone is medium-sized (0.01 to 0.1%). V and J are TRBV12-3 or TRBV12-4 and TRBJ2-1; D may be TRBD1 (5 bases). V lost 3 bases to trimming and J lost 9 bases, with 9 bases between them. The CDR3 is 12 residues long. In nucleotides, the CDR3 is TGTGCCAGCAGTTTCAGGGTGGCTGAGCAGTTCTTC. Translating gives CASSFRVAEQFF.

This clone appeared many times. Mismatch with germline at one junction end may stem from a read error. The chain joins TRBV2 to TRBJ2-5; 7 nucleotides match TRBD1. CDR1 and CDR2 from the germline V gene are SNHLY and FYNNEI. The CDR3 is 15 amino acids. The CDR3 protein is CTSSDGQAKQETQYF. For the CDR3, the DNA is TGTACCAGCAGTGATGGACAGGCAAAGCAAGAGACCCAGTACTTC.

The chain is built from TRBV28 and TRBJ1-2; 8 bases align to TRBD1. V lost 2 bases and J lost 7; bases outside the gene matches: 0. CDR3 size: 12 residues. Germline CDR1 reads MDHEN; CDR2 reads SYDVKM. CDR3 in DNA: TGTGCCAGCAGTTTAACAGGGGGTGGCTACACCTTC. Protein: CASSLTGGGYTF.

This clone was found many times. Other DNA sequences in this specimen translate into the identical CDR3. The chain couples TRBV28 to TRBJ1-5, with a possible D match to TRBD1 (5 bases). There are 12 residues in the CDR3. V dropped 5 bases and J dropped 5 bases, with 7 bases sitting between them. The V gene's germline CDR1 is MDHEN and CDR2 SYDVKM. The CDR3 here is CASSDSYQPQHF. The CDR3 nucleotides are TGTGCCAGCAGTGACAGTTATCAGCCCCAGCATTTT.

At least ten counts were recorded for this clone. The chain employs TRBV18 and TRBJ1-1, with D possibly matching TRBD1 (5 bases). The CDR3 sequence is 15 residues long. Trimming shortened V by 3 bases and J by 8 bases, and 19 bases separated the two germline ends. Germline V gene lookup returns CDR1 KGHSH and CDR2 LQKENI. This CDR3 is CASSPLGQGKQEAFF. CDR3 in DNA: TGTGCCAGCTCACCGCTAGGGCAGGGCAAACAAGAAGCTTTCTTT.

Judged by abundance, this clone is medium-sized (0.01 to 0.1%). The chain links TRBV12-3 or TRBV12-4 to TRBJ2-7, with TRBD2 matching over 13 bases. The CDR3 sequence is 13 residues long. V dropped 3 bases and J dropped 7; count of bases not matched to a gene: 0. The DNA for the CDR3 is TGTGCCAGCAGTTTGACTAGCGGGGGGGAGCAGTACTTC. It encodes CASSLTSGGEQYF.

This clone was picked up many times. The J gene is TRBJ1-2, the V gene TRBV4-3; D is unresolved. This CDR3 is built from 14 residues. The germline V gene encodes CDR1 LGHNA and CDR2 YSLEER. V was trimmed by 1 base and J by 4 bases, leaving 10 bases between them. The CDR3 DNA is TGCGCCAGCAGCCAAGCCGTCGGGAGCTATGGCTACACCTTC. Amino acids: CASSQAVGSYGYTF.